Below, 3 T cell receptor beta chains from the same sample are listed, as sequenced in a study of technical replicates of blood from four donors. Some clones are missing from TCRdb's copy, which holds only in-frame ones; the method was immunoSEQ multiplex PCR. The sample carries over 55,000 clones, about 90% recorded once. Source material: PBMCs. These receptors came from a human donor in good health. Some clones in this sample may be carry-over from other donors' samples.

In DNA, the CDR3 is TGTGCCAGCAGCTCCGAGGACAGGCCTGGCACGGCCAACGTCCTGACTTTC. It translates to CASSSEDRPGTANVLTF. The chain has TRBV5-6 and TRBJ2-6; TRBD1 matches 7 bases. Unmatched junction bases numbered 12, after V lost 3 bases and J lost 6 bases. Looked up from germline, CDR1 is SGHDT and CDR2 is YYEEEE. This CDR3 spans 17 amino acids.

V is TRBV11-1 and J is TRBJ1-2; 7 nucleotides line up with TRBD1. This CDR3 region has 16 residues. Losses at the gene ends were 2 bases for V and 5 bases for J; bases not matched to a gene: 11. Germline assignment: CDR1 SGHAT and CDR2 FQDESV (reference sequence). The CDR3 DNA sequence: TGTGCCAGCAGCTTATTCTACGTTCCAGGGGGATATGGCTACACCTTC. Protein product: CASSLFYVPGGYGYTF.

The chain carries TRBV2 and TRBJ2-7; 9 positions agree with TRBD1. The CDR3 runs to 14 residues. The junction had 10 bases not matched to a gene; V was cut back by 6 bases and J by 7 bases. CDR1 and CDR2 (germline): SNHLY, FYNNEI. The CDR3 sequence: CASSLGQGPREQYF. The CDR3 DNA is TGTGCCAGCAGCCTCGGACAGGGGCCTCGGGAGCAGTACTTC.